This TCR beta chain was identified during a study of shared clonotypes between healthy human individuals. The run depth of the assay was deep. Assay: immunoSEQ multiplex PCR; the TCRdb copy retains only in-frame clones and omits some. Among about 2.3 million clones listed, about 92% were seen once. The V gene lost 2 bases and the J gene lost 2 bases, with 13 bases spanning the gap. CDR3 length equals 15 residues. Germline V gene data show CDR1 as MDHEN and CDR2 as SYDVKM. The chain combines TRBV28 with TRBJ2-7, with unresolved D. This TCR derives from a man aged 18 to 29 in good health. Some clones in this sample may be carry-over from other donors' samples. The sample consisted of naive CD4+ T cells from PBMCs. The subset was: CD45RA+ positively selected. CDR3 DNA: TGTGCCAGCAGTTTAGCCCCCGGGCTTACCTACGAGCAGTACTTC. Translation: CASSLAPGLTYEQYF.